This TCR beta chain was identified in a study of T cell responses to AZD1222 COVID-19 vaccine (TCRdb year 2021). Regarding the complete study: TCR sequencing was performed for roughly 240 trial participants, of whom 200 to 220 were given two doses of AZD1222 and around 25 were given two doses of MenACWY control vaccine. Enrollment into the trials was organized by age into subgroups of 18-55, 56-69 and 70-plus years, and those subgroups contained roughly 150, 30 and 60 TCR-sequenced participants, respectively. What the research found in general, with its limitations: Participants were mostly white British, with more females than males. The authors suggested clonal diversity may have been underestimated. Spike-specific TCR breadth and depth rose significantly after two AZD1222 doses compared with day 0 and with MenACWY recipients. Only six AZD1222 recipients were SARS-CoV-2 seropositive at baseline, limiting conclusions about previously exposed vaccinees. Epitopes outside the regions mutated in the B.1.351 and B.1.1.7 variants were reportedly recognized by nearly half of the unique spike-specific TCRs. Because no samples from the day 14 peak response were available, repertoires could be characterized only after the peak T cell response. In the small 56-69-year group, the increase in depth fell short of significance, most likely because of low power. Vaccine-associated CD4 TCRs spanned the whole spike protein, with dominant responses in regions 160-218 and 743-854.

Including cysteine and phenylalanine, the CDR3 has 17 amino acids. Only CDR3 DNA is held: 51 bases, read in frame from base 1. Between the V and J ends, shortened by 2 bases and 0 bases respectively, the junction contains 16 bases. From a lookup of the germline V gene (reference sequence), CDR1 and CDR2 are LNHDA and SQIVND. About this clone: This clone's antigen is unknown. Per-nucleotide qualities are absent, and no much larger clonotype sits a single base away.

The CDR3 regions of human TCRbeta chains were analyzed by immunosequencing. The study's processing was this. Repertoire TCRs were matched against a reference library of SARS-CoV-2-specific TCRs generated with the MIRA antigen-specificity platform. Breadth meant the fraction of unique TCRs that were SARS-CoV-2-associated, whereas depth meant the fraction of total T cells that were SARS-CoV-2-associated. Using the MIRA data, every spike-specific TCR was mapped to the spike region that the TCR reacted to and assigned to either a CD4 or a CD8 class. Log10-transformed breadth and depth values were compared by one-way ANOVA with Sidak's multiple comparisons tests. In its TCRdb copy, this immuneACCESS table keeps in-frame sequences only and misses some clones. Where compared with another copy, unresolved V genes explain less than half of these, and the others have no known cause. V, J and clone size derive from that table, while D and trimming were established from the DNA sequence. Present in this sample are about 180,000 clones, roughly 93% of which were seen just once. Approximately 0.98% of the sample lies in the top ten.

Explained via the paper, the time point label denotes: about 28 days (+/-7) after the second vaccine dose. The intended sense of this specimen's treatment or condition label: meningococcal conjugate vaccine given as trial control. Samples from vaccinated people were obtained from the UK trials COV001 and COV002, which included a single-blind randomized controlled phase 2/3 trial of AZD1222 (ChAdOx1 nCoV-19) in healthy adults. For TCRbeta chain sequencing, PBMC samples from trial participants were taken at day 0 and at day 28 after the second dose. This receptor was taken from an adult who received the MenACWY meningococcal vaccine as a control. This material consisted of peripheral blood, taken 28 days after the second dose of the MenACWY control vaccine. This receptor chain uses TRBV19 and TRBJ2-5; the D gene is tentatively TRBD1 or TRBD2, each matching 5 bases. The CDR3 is CASSILSGQRHQETQYF. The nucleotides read TGTGCCAGTAGTATACTTTCGGGGCAGAGACACCAAGAGACCCAGTACTTC.